What follows are 22 T cell receptor beta chains derived from one specimen sequenced in a study of CD8 T cells in ankylosing spondylitis. TCRdb fed the 5' RACE reads into MiXCR, producing one record per CDR3 protein. The profile covers about 280,000 distinct CDR3 sequences, with around 18% appearing a single time and 7.5% to 9% taken by the ten largest. The sample consisted of blood, either unsorted or a sorted T cell fraction (not recorded which). The source is a male donor with ankylosing spondylitis or in good health (not recorded which).

This clonotype was seen many times. The genes are TRBV28 and TRBJ2-4; maybe TRBD2 (5 bases). Germline loops: CDR1 MDHEN, CDR2 SYDVKM. The CDR3 totals 11 residues. V was cut by 10 bases and J by 9 bases, with 13 bases left in between. CDR3 sequence (DNA): TGTGCCACCTTATACCGGGGCATTCAGTACTTC. This translates into CATLYRGIQYF.

This clonotype was counted a few times. J is TRBJ1-5 and V is TRBV5-1; D is unresolved. This CDR3 comprises 14 residues. Trimming took off 0 bases at V and 5 bases at J, with 9 bases between the two ends. Germline CDR1 is SGHRS and CDR2 is YFSETQ. The CDR3 reads CASSLGGRDQPQHF. The CDR3 coding sequence is TGCGCCAGCAGCTTGGGTGGGAGGGATCAGCCCCAGCATTTT.

The J gene is TRBJ2-4, the V gene TRBV6-6; 7 bases match TRBD1. The germline V gene has CDR1 MNHNY and CDR2 SVGAGI (reference sequence). With V trimmed by 6 bases and J by 13 bases, 12 bases remained unmatched. The CDR3 has 13 residues. The CDR3, as DNA: TGTGCCAGCAGCCCAGACAGGGAGCCAGTACAGTACTTC. Translation: CASSPDREPVQYF.

This clonotype has ten or more counts. The rearrangement joins TRBV20-1 to TRBJ2-3; TRBD1 agrees at 8 bases. The CDR3 has 15 amino acids. Germline trimming cut 6 bases from V and 2 bases from J; bases unmatched to any gene: 10. Germline CDR1 is DFQATT and CDR2 is SNEGSKA (reference sequence). The CDR3 nucleotides are TGCAGTGCCCGACGGACAGGGCAACCCACAGATACGCAGTATTTT. It specifies CSARRTGQPTDTQYF.

The chain couples TRBV28 to TRBJ2-3; 9 bases agree with TRBD2. Trimming at V came to 4 bases and at J to 4 bases, leaving 6 bases not matched to a gene. This CDR3 is 15 amino acids long. Germline V gene lookup returns CDR1 MDHEN and CDR2 SYDVKM. DNA of the CDR3: TGTGCCAGCAGTTGGGGCGGGAGGGCCTCAGATACGCAGTATTTT. Protein: CASSWGGRASDTQYF. The complete variable domain, with remaining parts taken from reference TRBV28 and TRBJ2-3, reads DVKVTQSSRYLVKRTGEKVFLECVQDMDHENMFWYRQDPGLGLRLIYFSYDVKMKEKGDIPEGYSVSREKKERFSLILESASTNQTSMYLCASSWGGRASDTQYFGPGTRLTVL.

The chain couples TRBV5-1 to TRBJ2-1; D gene unclear. This CDR3 region has 15 residues. Trimming took off 0 bases at V and 8 bases at J, with 15 bases between the two ends. Germline loops: CDR1 SGHRS, CDR2 YFSETQ. CDR3 in DNA: TGCGCCAGCAGCTTGGAAGGGCAACGGGTGGATGAGCAGTTCTTC. It is translated as CASSLEGQRVDEQFF.

The chain carries TRBV5-1 and TRBJ2-3; 9 nucleotides match TRBD2. This CDR3 region has 15 residues. V lost 5 bases, J lost 0 bases, and 4 bases stayed unmatched. Germline V gene lookup returns CDR1 SGHRS and CDR2 YFSETQ. CDR3 sequence: CASRLTSGSTDTQYF. The CDR3 DNA reads as TGCGCCAGCAGACTGACTAGCGGAAGCACAGATACGCAGTATTTT.

This rearrangement joins TRBV9 to TRBJ2-3, with TRBD2 matching 10 bases. Germline CDR1 SGDLS, CDR2 YYNGEE. This CDR3 comprises 15 residues. V trimming: 0 bases; J trimming: 6 bases; junction bases outside the gene matches: 4. DNA for the CDR3: TGTGCCAGCAGCGTAGGGACTAGCGGCGGGGATACGCAGTATTTT. Translating gives CASSVGTSGGDTQYF.

The rearrangement links TRBV19 to TRBJ1-5; D may be TRBD1 (5 bases). The V and J ends lost 4 bases and 2 bases respectively, with 18 bases between them. In germline, CDR1 is LNHDA, CDR2 SQIVND (reference sequence). There are 17 residues in the CDR3. CDR3 in amino acids: CASSRDPGPLGNQPQHF. The CDR3 DNA reads as TGTGCCAGTAGTAGGGATCCGGGACCCCTGGGCAATCAGCCCCAGCATTTT.

In this sample, this clonotype turned up a few times. This chain uses TRBV20-1 with TRBJ2-3; perhaps TRBD2 as D (5 bases). CDR1 is DFQATT and CDR2 is SNEGSKA in the germline V gene (reference sequence). V shed 7 bases and J shed 2 bases, with 16 bases lying between them. This CDR3 is built from 14 residues. The CDR3 protein is CSDLESSYTDTQYF. The CDR3, as DNA: TGCAGTGACCTAGAATCTAGCTACACAGATACGCAGTATTTT.

The genes are TRBV20-1 and TRBJ2-3; D gene unclear. Between the trimmed V and J ends, which lost 2 bases and 0 bases, there was a span of 9 bases. The CDR3 extends over 14 amino acids. The germline CDR1 and CDR2 sequences are DFQATT and SNEGSKA (reference sequence). The CDR3 sequence: CSARLATSTDTQYF. In nucleotides, the CDR3 is TGCAGTGCTAGATTAGCCACTAGCACAGATACGCAGTATTTT.

The rearrangement links TRBV30 to TRBJ2-1; 13 bases line up with TRBD2. Per the germline V gene, CDR1 is GTSNPN and CDR2 is SVGIG (reference sequence). The V gene end was trimmed by 1 base and the J gene end by 8 bases; junction bases not matched to a gene: 11. This CDR3 is built from 17 residues. The CDR3 sequence: CAWSDPRTSGRLDEQFF. CDR3 in DNA: TGTGCCTGGAGTGACCCCAGGACTAGCGGGAGATTGGATGAGCAGTTCTTC.

This clonotype showed up just once. The V call is TRBV11-2, the J call TRBJ2-3, with 7 bases fitting TRBD1. Germline V gives CDR1 SGHAT, CDR2 FQNNGV. The CDR3 length is 15 residues. The V and J ends lost 5 bases and 2 bases, in that order; junction bases with no gene match: 7. CDR3 bases: TGTGCCAGCAGCGCCAGACAGGGCGCCACAGATACGCAGTATTTT. This translates into CASSARQGATDTQYF.

V and J are TRBV19 and TRBJ1-2, with TRBD1 identical over 8 bases. This CDR3 has 14 amino acids. Germline trimming cut 2 bases from V and 7 bases from J; bases unmatched to any gene: 6. Per germline, CDR1 LNHDA and CDR2 SQIVND (reference sequence). CDR3 in DNA: TGTGCCAGTAGTATACTGGACAGGGCCTCTGGCTACACCTTC. Protein sequence: CASSILDRASGYTF.

This rearrangement joins TRBV9 to TRBJ2-1, with TRBD1 identical over 8 bases. V was clipped by 4 bases and J by 8 bases; unmatched bases: 5. CDR1 and CDR2 (germline): SGDLS, YYNGEE. The CDR3 spans 13 residues. Written as DNA, the CDR3 is TGTGCCAGCAGCCCCGACAGGGGCGATGAGCAGTTCTTC. Protein sequence: CASSPDRGDEQFF.

This clonotype occurred a few times. This sequence joins TRBV15 and TRBJ2-1, with 8 bases that match TRBD2. The CDR3 totals 17 residues. V shed 0 bases, J shed 4 bases, and the junction held 8 bases outside the gene matches. Germline V gene data show CDR1 as LNHNV and CDR2 as YYDKDF (reference sequence). The CDR3 region is CATSREAGTSLYNEQFF. CDR3 nucleotide sequence: TGTGCCACCAGCAGAGAGGCCGGGACTAGTTTATACAATGAGCAGTTCTTC.

The chain joins TRBV5-1 to TRBJ2-2, with TRBD2 matching 9 bases. Unmatched junction bases numbered 4, after V lost 0 bases and J lost 4 bases. The CDR3 sequence is 16 residues long. Germline V gene data show CDR1 as SGHRS and CDR2 as YFSETQ. For the CDR3, the DNA is TGCGCCAGCAGCTTGGCAACTAGCGGGCCCACCGGGGAGCTGTTTTTT. The encoded protein is CASSLATSGPTGELFF.

This chain uses TRBV29-1 with TRBJ1-2; a weak D match, TRBD1 (5 bases). V gave up 3 bases and J gave up 4 bases, with 18 bases separating them. Looked up from germline, CDR1 is SQVTM and CDR2 is ANQGSEA. The CDR3 has 15 amino acids. The CDR3 is CSVDKGPGGSYGYTF. The CDR3 DNA reads as TGCAGCGTTGACAAAGGCCCTGGGGGAAGCTATGGCTACACCTTC.

The rearrangement uses TRBV4-2 and TRBJ2-3; 7 positions match TRBD2. In germline, CDR1 is LGHNA, CDR2 YNFKEQ. Trimming removed 5 bases from V and 0 bases from J; junction bases left unmatched: 5. The CDR3 covers 15 residues. CDR3 protein: CASSSGRGSTDTQYF. The CDR3 DNA is TGTGCCAGCAGCTCAGGGAGGGGAAGCACAGATACGCAGTATTTT.

The V and J genes are TRBV30 and TRBJ1-6, with D perhaps matching TRBD1 (6 bases). With 5 bases removed from V and 7 bases from J, the gap between germline ends came to 15 bases. Germline V gene sequence: CDR1 GTSNPN, CDR2 SVGIG (reference sequence). This CDR3 is 14 amino acids long. CDR3 sequence: CAWREQGLNSPLHF. DNA of the CDR3: TGTGCCTGGCGTGAACAGGGTTTGAATTCACCCCTCCACTTT.

The chain recombines TRBV28 with TRBJ2-1, with D unresolved. The germline V and J ends were trimmed by 6 bases and 1 base, with 13 bases remaining between them. The CDR3 is made up of 15 amino acids. Germline V gives CDR1 MDHEN, CDR2 SYDVKM. As DNA, the CDR3 is TGTGCCAGCAGCTCCGTCTGGCGGTCCTACAATGAGCAGTTCTTC. It is translated as CASSSVWRSYNEQFF.

This clonotype was observed a handful of times. The chain recombines TRBV12-3 or TRBV12-4 with TRBJ1-1, with D unclear. The V end was cut by 6 bases, the J end by 4 bases, with 9 bases between. CDR3 length equals 12 residues. CDR3 in amino acids: CASSLTSTEAFF. The CDR3 bases are TGTGCCAGCAGCTTGACAAGCACTGAAGCTTTCTTT.